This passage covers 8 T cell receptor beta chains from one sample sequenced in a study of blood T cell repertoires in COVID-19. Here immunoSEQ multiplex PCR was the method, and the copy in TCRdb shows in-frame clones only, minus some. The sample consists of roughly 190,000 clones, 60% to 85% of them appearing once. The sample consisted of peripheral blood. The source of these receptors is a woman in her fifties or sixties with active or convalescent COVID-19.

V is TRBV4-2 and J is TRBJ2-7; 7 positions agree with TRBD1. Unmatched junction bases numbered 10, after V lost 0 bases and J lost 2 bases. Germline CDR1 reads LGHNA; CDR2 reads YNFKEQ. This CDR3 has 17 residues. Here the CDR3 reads CASSQDGLNRGTYEQYF. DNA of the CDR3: TGTGCCAGCAGCCAAGATGGTCTTAACAGGGGTACCTACGAGCAGTACTTC.

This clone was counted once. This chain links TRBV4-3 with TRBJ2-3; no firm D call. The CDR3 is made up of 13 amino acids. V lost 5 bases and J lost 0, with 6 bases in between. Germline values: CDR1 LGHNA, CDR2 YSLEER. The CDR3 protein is CASSFSSTDTQYF. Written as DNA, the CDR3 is TGCGCCAGCAGCTTCAGTAGCACAGATACGCAGTATTTT.

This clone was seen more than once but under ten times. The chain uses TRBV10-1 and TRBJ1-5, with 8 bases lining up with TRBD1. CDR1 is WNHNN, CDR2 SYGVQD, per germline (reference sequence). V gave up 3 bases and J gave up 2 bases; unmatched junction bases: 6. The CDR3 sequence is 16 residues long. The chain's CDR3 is CASSDNWTGRNQPQHF. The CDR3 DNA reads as TGCGCCAGCAGTGACAATTGGACAGGGCGCAATCAGCCCCAGCATTTT.

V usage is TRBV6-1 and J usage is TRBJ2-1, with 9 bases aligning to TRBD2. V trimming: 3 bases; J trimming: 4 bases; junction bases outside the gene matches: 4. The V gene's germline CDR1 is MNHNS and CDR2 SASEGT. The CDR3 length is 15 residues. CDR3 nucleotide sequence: TGTGCCAGCAGTGAGTACCTAGCGGGGTACAATGAGCAGTTCTTC. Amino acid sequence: CASSEYLAGYNEQFF.

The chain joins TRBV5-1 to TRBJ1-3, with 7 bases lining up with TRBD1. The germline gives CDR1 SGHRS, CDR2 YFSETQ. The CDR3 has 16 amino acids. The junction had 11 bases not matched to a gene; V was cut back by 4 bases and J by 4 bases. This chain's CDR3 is CASSTAGTVGGNTIYF. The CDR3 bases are TGCGCCAGCAGCACAGCCGGGACAGTAGGAGGAAACACCATATATTTT.

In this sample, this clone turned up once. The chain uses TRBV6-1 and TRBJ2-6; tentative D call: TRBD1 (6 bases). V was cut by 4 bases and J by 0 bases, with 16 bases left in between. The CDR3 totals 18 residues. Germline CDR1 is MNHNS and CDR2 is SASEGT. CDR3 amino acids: CASSGTTGLSSGANVLTF. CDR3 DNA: TGTGCCAGCAGTGGAACCACAGGGCTTAGCTCTGGGGCCAACGTCCTGACTTTC.

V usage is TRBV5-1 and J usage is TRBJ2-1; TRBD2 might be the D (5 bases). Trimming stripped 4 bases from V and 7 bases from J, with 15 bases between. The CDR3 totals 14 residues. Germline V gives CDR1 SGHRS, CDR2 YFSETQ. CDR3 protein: CASSVSAPRNEQFF. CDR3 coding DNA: TGCGCCAGCAGCGTTAGCGCCCCCAGGAATGAGCAGTTCTTC.

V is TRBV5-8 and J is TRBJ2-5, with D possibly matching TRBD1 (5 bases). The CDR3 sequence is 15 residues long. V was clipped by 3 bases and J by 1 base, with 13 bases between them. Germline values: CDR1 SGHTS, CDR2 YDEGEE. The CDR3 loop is CASSSLRQIQETQYF. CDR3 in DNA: TGTGCCAGCAGCTCCTTACGACAGATCCAAGAGACCCAGTACTTC.